The 27 T cell receptor beta chains below were found in one sample sequenced in a study of T-cell reconstitution after alpha-beta-depleted transplantation in children. The antigens of these receptors remain unknown. Notes on the study in general: Once a year had passed after transplant, T-cell counts and diversity came mostly from newly produced T cells.

The TCRbeta library was prepared with unique molecular identifiers. TCRdb reprocessed the PCR reads with MiXCR, giving one entry per CDR3 protein. The data show some 300,000 distinct CDR3 sequences, with over 7.5% seen just once and 9.1% held by the top ten. Source: peripheral blood, taken 360 days after TCRalphabeta/CD19-depleted stem cell transplant. The receptors were gathered from a female patient between 2 and 10 years old who had a stem cell transplant for Fanconi anemia, so the T cells may come from the graft donor.

V gene TRBV15 combines with J gene TRBJ2-2; D possibly uses TRBD1 or TRBD2 (5 bases each). V was cut by 3 bases and J by 4 bases, with 12 bases left in between. The V gene's germline CDR1 is LNHNV and CDR2 YYDKDF (reference sequence). This CDR3 spans 15 amino acids. CDR3: CATSRGVSLTGELFF. The CDR3 region has the DNA TGTGCCACCAGCAGGGGGGTATCGCTCACCGGGGAGCTGTTTTTT.

This clonotype came up a few times. The rearrangement joins TRBV20-1 to TRBJ2-5, with 12 bases that match TRBD2. V gave up 3 bases and J gave up 5 bases; unmatched junction bases: 10. The CDR3 consists of 16 residues. Germline V gene lookup returns CDR1 DFQATT and CDR2 SNEGSKA (reference sequence). In nucleotides, the CDR3 is TGCAGTGCTAGGCCGTATCTAGCGGGGGGGAAGGAGACCCAGTACTTC. Translated, it gives CSARPYLAGGKETQYF.

This clonotype has a count of ten or more. This chain uses TRBV5-1 with TRBJ2-7; 7 bases are shared with TRBD1. There are 17 residues in the CDR3. Germline loops: CDR1 SGHRS, CDR2 YFSETQ. V lost 0 bases, J lost 0 bases, and 9 bases stayed unmatched. The CDR3 is CASSLGPPGQLSYEQYF. CDR3 DNA: TGCGCCAGCAGCTTGGGGCCCCCGGGACAGCTCTCCTACGAGCAGTACTTC. Complete variable domain (other parts from reference TRBV5-1 and TRBJ2-7): KAGVTQTPRYLIKTRGQQVTLSCSPISGHRSVSWYQQTPGQGLQFLFEYFSETQRNKGNFPGRFSGRQFSNSRSEMNVSTLELGDSALYLCASSLGPPGQLSYEQYFGPGTRLTVT.

This clonotype was counted at least ten times. The V and J genes are TRBV6-5 and TRBJ1-2; D call uncertain. Trimming cost V 8 bases and J 1 base, with 5 bases left between them. The CDR3 is made up of 11 amino acids. Per the germline V gene, CDR1 is MNHEY and CDR2 is SVGAGI. CDR3 DNA sequence: TGTGCCAGCCGGGATAACTATGGCTACACCTTC. Translation gives CASRDNYGYTF.

This clonotype was seen at least ten times. This chain connects TRBV12-3 or TRBV12-4 to TRBJ1-1, with D unresolved. Trimming shortened V by 6 bases and J by 0 bases, and 8 bases separated the two germline ends. The CDR3 consists of 13 residues. CDR3 amino acids: CASSLKMNTEAFF. The DNA of the CDR3 is TGTGCCAGCAGCTTGAAAATGAACACTGAAGCTTTCTTT.

This clonotype was seen a few times. This chain links TRBV3-1 with TRBJ1-6, with D possibly being TRBD1 (5 bases). Between the trimmed V and J ends, which lost 10 bases and 0 bases, there was a span of 10 bases. The germline V gene has CDR1 LGHDT and CDR2 YNNKEL (reference sequence). The length of the CDR3 is 14 residues. This chain's CDR3 is CATKDSSYNSPLHF. Written as DNA, the CDR3 is TGTGCCACCAAAGACAGCTCCTATAATTCACCCCTCCACTTT.

This clonotype was seen repeatedly, ten times or more. The CDR3 DNA reads TGCGCCAGCAGCCGGGACAGCAACACTGAAGCTTTCTTT. It encodes CASSRDSNTEAFF. This chain joins TRBV5-1 and TRBJ1-1, with 7 bases matching TRBD1. After removal of 4 bases from V and 2 bases from J, the junction contained 2 bases not matched to a gene. CDR3 size: 13 residues. CDR1 and CDR2 from the germline V gene are SGHRS and YFSETQ.

This sequence joins TRBV5-1 and TRBJ2-6; D gene ambiguous. CDR3 size: 19 residues. Trimming cost V 0 bases and J 0 bases, with 16 bases left between them. Germline CDR1 and CDR2: SGHRS and YFSETQ. The CDR3 nucleotides are TGCGCCAGCAGCTTGGCACCGGTCCCTTGGGCCTCTGGGGCCAACGTCCTGACTTTC. This sequence encodes CASSLAPVPWASGANVLTF.

In its sample, this clonotype was seen a few times. This chain connects TRBV20-1 to TRBJ1-1; the D is unclear. The V and J ends lost 3 bases and 5 bases respectively, with 19 bases between them. Per germline, CDR1 DFQATT and CDR2 SNEGSKA (reference sequence). The CDR3 is 15 amino acids. The CDR3 coding sequence is TGCAGTGCTAGGAGTCCGAAGGAAATTTGGACTGAAGCTTTCTTT. Translating gives CSARSPKEIWTEAFF.

V is TRBV27 and J is TRBJ1-1; TRBD1 matches 9 bases. The CDR3 runs to 14 residues. Per germline, CDR1 MNHEY and CDR2 SMNVEV (reference sequence). The J segment lost 5 bases and the V segment lost 5 bases, leaving 6 bases of the junction unmatched. DNA for the CDR3: TGTGCCAGCAGTACAGGGGGCTATTTGACTGAAGCTTTCTTT. This translates into CASSTGGYLTEAFF.

The J gene is TRBJ2-3, the V gene TRBV5-1, with 8 bases that match TRBD1. The CDR3 consists of 15 residues. After removal of 3 bases from V and 0 bases from J, the junction contained 3 bases not matched to a gene. Germline CDR1 is SGHRS and CDR2 is YFSETQ. CDR3 nucleotide sequence: TGCGCCAGCAGCTCGGACAGGGAGAGCACAGATACGCAGTATTTT. This codes for CASSSDRESTDTQYF.

This clonotype was detected ten times or more. The gene calls are TRBV7-9 and TRBJ2-1, with TRBD1 matching over 9 bases. J lost 5 bases, V lost 5 bases, and 1 base had no gene match. The CDR3 runs to 13 residues. Germline CDR1 reads SEHNR; CDR2 reads FQNEAQ (reference sequence). CDR3 DNA sequence: TGTGCCAGCAGCAGGACAGGGGACAATGAGCAGTTCTTC. Its translation is CASSRTGDNEQFF.

The J gene is TRBJ2-5, the V gene TRBV15; 10 bases agree with TRBD2. The CDR3 is 21 residues long. Germline-derived CDR1 and CDR2 are LNHNV and YYDKDF (reference sequence). Unmatched junction bases numbered 18, after V lost 0 bases and J lost 2 bases. The CDR3 coding sequence is TGTGCCACCAGCAGAGAGGGCATTCAAAGCAGACTAGCGGGTGGGCAAGAGACCCAGTACTTC. As protein: CATSREGIQSRLAGGQETQYF.

This clonotype was found many times. The V and J genes are TRBV12-3 or TRBV12-4 and TRBJ1-2; tentatively, D is TRBD1 (5 bases). The V gene lost 11 bases and the J gene lost 4 bases, with 20 bases spanning the gap. This CDR3 has 14 residues. Here the CDR3 reads CAGARSGGSYGYTF. The CDR3 DNA reads as TGTGCCGGGGCTAGGTCCGGAGGTAGCTATGGCTACACCTTC.

In its sample, this clonotype was seen many times. The chain combines TRBV5-1 with TRBJ2-2; D gene unclear. The CDR3 extends over 15 amino acids. Germline V CDR1 and CDR2: SGHRS, YFSETQ. Trimming left V 0 bases short and J 7 bases short, with 13 bases between. In DNA form, the CDR3 reads TGCGCCAGCAGCTTGGACCCTCATGGGAACGGGGAGCTGTTTTTT. It translates to CASSLDPHGNGELFF.

This clonotype has at least ten counts. The genes are TRBV7-8 and TRBJ1-4; tentatively, D is TRBD1 (5 bases). CDR1 and CDR2 from the germline V gene are SGHVS and FQNEAQ. This CDR3 is built from 18 residues. The ends were cut back, 4 bases at V and 0 bases at J, with 18 bases in the middle. In DNA form, the CDR3 reads TGTGCCAGCAGCTCCTTAACAGGTCCGGATTCAACTAATGAAAAACTGTTTTTT. It codes for CASSSLTGPDSTNEKLFF. Variable domain in full (rest from reference TRBV7-8 and TRBJ1-4): GAGVSQSPRYKVAKRGQDVALRCDPISGHVSLFWYQQALGQGPEFLTYFQNEAQLDKSGLPSDRFFAERPEGSVSTLKIQRTQQEDSAVYLCASSSLTGPDSTNEKLFFGSGTQLSVL.

This clonotype was observed many times. The CDR3 DNA sequence: TGTGCCTGGAGTGTCGGGGGGGCCCGCTACGAGCAGTACTTC. It codes for CAWSVGGARYEQYF. This chain joins TRBV30 and TRBJ2-7; 8 bases align to TRBD2. This CDR3 has 14 residues. Per the germline V gene, CDR1 is GTSNPN and CDR2 is SVGIG (reference sequence). V was clipped by 0 bases and J by 3 bases; unmatched bases: 4.

The gene calls are TRBV3-1 and TRBJ2-3; maybe TRBD2 (6 bases). The germline V gene has CDR1 LGHDT and CDR2 YNNKEL (reference sequence). Trimming removed 0 bases at V and 6 bases at J, with 22 bases between. The CDR3 loop spans 18 amino acids. The CDR3 here is CASSQEVPRTPREDTQYF. In DNA, the CDR3 is TGTGCCAGCAGCCAAGAGGTCCCTAGGACACCCCGGGAGGATACGCAGTATTTT.

In its sample, this clonotype was seen a few times. The chain is built from TRBV7-8 and TRBJ2-7; a weak D match, TRBD1 (7 bases). V shed 5 bases and J shed 0 bases, with 38 bases lying between them. CDR1 and CDR2 from the germline V gene are SGHVS and FQNEAQ. The CDR3 loop spans 23 amino acids. In DNA form, the CDR3 reads TGTGCCAGCAGCGCGGTCGGAGGGGGCGCGAAGGGCACGTCTCGTAGGAGCTCCTACGAGCAGTACTTC. Residues: CASSAVGGGAKGTSRRSSYEQYF.

The sample holds many counts of this clonotype. V and J are TRBV7-2 and TRBJ1-2; D is ambiguous. CDR3 size: 12 residues. The V gene lost 0 bases and the J gene lost 8 bases, with 7 bases spanning the gap. Germline assignment: CDR1 SGHTA and CDR2 FQGNSA. CDR3 in amino acids: CASSLAARGYTF. CDR3 coding DNA: TGTGCCAGCAGCTTAGCAGCAAGGGGCTACACCTTC.

The rearrangement links TRBV20-1 to TRBJ2-5, with 11 nucleotides matching TRBD2. CDR1 and CDR2 (germline): DFQATT, SNEGSKA (reference sequence). V lost 0 bases to trimming and J lost 4 bases; unmatched junction nucleotides: 4. This CDR3 is built from 15 residues. CDR3 amino acids: CSARDFLAGGETQYF. In nucleotides, the CDR3 is TGCAGTGCTAGAGATTTCCTAGCGGGGGGAGAGACCCAGTACTTC.

This clonotype turned up a few times. The chain's CDR3 is CSARWTGNNSPLHF. DNA for the CDR3: TGCAGTGCTAGATGGACTGGGAATAATTCACCCCTCCACTTT. The chain joins TRBV20-1 to TRBJ1-6, with no clear D. The CDR3 runs to 14 residues. The V end lost 2 bases, the J end lost 5 bases, and 10 bases lay between the germline ends. Germline lookup yields CDR1 DFQATT and CDR2 SNEGSKA (reference sequence).

This clonotype has a handful of counts. The chain recombines TRBV5-6 with TRBJ2-5; D may be TRBD1 (6 bases). In germline, CDR1 is SGHDT, CDR2 YYEEEE. CDR3 length equals 15 residues. V lost 4 bases and J lost 1, with 14 bases in between. CDR3 in DNA: TGTGCCAGCAGCGGAACCCCAGGGGCCCAAGAGACCCAGTACTTC. Its translation: CASSGTPGAQETQYF.

The chain combines TRBV20-1 with TRBJ1-2; D gene unclear. The ends were cut back, 0 bases at V and 8 bases at J, with 19 bases in the middle. This CDR3 is 15 amino acids long. CDR1 DFQATT and CDR2 SNEGSKA come from the germline V gene (reference sequence). This CDR3 is CSARDVGWASQGYTF. CDR3 in DNA: TGCAGTGCTAGAGATGTTGGTTGGGCGTCCCAAGGCTACACCTTC.

This clonotype was counted many times. This sequence joins TRBV12-3 or TRBV12-4 and TRBJ1-4, with 9 bases lining up with TRBD1. The CDR3 runs 15 residues. V lost 3 bases and J lost 5; bases outside the gene matches: 4. CDR3 in amino acids: CASSLEGTGNEKLFF. For the CDR3, the DNA is TGTGCCAGCAGTTTGGAAGGGACAGGGAATGAAAAACTGTTTTTT.

The V gene is TRBV7-9, the J gene TRBJ1-4; D ambiguous. Trimming left V 4 bases short and J 6 bases short, with 9 bases between. This CDR3 has 13 amino acids. Germline V gene data show CDR1 as SEHNR and CDR2 as FQNEAQ (reference sequence). The CDR3 DNA reads as TGTGCCAGCAGCTCCCATTGGGATGAAAAACTGTTTTTT. Amino acid sequence: CASSSHWDEKLFF. The variable domain in full, completed from reference TRBV7-9 and TRBJ1-4, reads DTGVSQNPRHKITKRGQNVTFRCDPISEHNRLYWYRQTLGQGPEFLTYFQNEAQLEKSRLLSDRFSAERPKGSFSTLEIQRTEQGDSAMYLCASSSHWDEKLFFGSGTQLSVL.

This clonotype was detected once. The rearrangement links TRBV28 to TRBJ2-2; D is unclear. Germline CDR1 and CDR2: MDHEN and SYDVKM. CDR3 length: 12 residues. V was trimmed by 7 bases and J by 3 bases, leaving 6 bases between them. In nucleotides, the CDR3 is TGTGCCAGCATTAGAGACACCGGGGAGCTGTTTTTT. This encodes CASIRDTGELFF.